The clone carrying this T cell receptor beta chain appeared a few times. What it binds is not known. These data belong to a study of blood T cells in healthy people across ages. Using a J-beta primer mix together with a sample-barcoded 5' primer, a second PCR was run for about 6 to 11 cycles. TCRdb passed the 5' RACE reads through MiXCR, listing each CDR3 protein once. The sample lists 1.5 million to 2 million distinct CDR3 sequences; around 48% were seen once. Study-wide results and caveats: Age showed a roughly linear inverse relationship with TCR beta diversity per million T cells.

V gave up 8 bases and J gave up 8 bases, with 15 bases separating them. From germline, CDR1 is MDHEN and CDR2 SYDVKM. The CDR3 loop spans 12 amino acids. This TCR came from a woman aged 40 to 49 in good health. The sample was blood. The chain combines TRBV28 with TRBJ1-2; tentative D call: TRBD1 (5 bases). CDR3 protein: CASSERRDGYTF. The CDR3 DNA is TGTGCCAGCTCAGAGAGACGGGACGGCTACACCTTC.